One and the same sample provided the 27 T cell receptor beta chains below, sequenced in a study of T-cell reconstitution after alpha-beta-depleted transplantation in children. Unique molecular identifiers were used in preparing the TCRbeta library. TCRdb reprocessed the PCR reads with MiXCR, giving one entry per CDR3 protein. The table lists 200,000 to 300,000 distinct CDR3 sequences, roughly a quarter of them singletons. The starting material was PBMCs, mostly from graft donor cells, obtained 360 days after TCRalphabeta/CD19-depleted stem cell transplant. The source of these receptors is a female patient aged 2 to 10 who had a stem cell transplant for congenital amegakaryocytic thrombocytopenia, so the T cells may come from the graft donor.

This clonotype was counted only a few times. The chain has TRBV7-9 and TRBJ2-5; D ambiguous. The CDR3 length is 15 residues. The germline gives CDR1 SEHNR, CDR2 FQNEAQ (reference sequence). Deletions cut 5 bases from V and 4 bases from J, with 17 bases between. The CDR3 DNA is TGTGCCAGCAGCATAATACTCGGAGAAATAGAGACCCAGTACTTC. Amino acids: CASSIILGEIETQYF.

The sample holds many counts of this clonotype. The V and J genes are TRBV29-1 and TRBJ2-1; no firm D call. The CDR3 runs 11 residues. The V and J ends lost 4 bases and 3 bases respectively, with 4 bases between them. Germline V lookup: CDR1 SQVTM, CDR2 ANQGSEA. CDR3 amino acids: CSVAFYNEQFF. The CDR3 DNA reads as TGCAGCGTTGCCTTCTACAATGAGCAGTTCTTC.

This clonotype has a handful of counts. The chain links TRBV5-1 to TRBJ1-6, with TRBD1 as a possible D gene (5 bases). CDR1 SGHRS and CDR2 YFSETQ come from the germline V gene. Trimming cost V 0 bases and J 7 bases, with 11 bases left between them. The CDR3 contains 15 residues. CDR3 region: CASSLDPGENSPLHF. For the CDR3, the DNA is TGCGCCAGCAGCTTGGATCCGGGGGAGAATTCACCCCTCCACTTT.

This clonotype was observed a few times. The J gene is TRBJ1-2, the V gene TRBV29-1; D possibly corresponds to TRBD1 (6 bases). V lost 6 bases and J 4 bases, leaving 15 bases between the germline ends. The CDR3 has 13 residues. Germline V CDR1 and CDR2: SQVTM, ANQGSEA. CDR3 nucleotide sequence: TGCAGCGTAGGTTTCGGACAGACCTATGGCTACACCTTC. Its translation: CSVGFGQTYGYTF.

This clonotype appeared a few times. The chain joins TRBV6-2 or TRBV6-3 to TRBJ2-7; 8 positions match TRBD1. The CDR3 length is 16 residues. The ends lost 4 bases at V and 2 bases at J; junction bases unmatched: 10. Germline-derived CDR1 and CDR2 are MNHEY and SVGEGT. The CDR3 bases are TGTGCCAGCAGTTCGTTCGTCCGGGACAGGCCCTACGAGCAGTACTTC. It specifies CASSSFVRDRPYEQYF.

The rearrangement joins TRBV5-5 to TRBJ2-1; 10 bases line up with TRBD1. V shed 5 bases and J 5 bases; nucleotides not matched to a gene: 7. Germline loops: CDR1 SGHKS, CDR2 YYEKEE (reference sequence). The CDR3 spans 15 residues. CDR3 DNA sequence: TGTGCCAGCAGTCGGAGACAGGGGGCAAACAATGAGCAGTTCTTC. Translating it yields CASSRRQGANNEQFF.

This clonotype was observed a handful of times. The V and J genes are TRBV19 and TRBJ2-4; 9 positions match TRBD2. V was pared by 0 bases and J by 4 bases, with 13 bases of the junction left unmatched. The germline V gene has CDR1 LNHDA and CDR2 SQIVND (reference sequence). This CDR3 region has 19 residues. The CDR3 here is CASSIDRDSGSGVKNIQYF. CDR3 sequence (DNA): TGTGCCAGTAGTATAGATCGGGATAGCGGGAGTGGCGTGAAAAACATTCAGTACTTC. Filled out from reference TRBV19 and TRBJ2-4, the complete variable domain reads DGGITQSPKYLFRKEGQNVTLSCEQNLNHDAMYWYRQDPGQGLRLIYYSQIVNDFQKGDIAEGYSVSREKKESFPLTVTSAQKNPTAFYLCASSIDRDSGSGVKNIQYFGAGTRLSVL.

The chain recombines TRBV25-1 with TRBJ2-1; 9 bases fit TRBD1. Germline values: CDR1 MGHDK, CDR2 SYGVNS. After removal of 4 bases from V and 4 bases from J, the junction contained 5 bases not matched to a gene. The CDR3 length is 15 residues. CDR3 nucleotide sequence: TGTGCCAGCAGTGGGGACAGGGCCCCATACAATGAGCAGTTCTTC. Protein sequence: CASSGDRAPYNEQFF.

As to this clonotype: A read error may be the cause here, since a much bigger clone is one base away. The CDR3 nucleotides are TGTCCCACCCGGGACTACAGCTCTGGAAACACCATATATTTT. Protein product: CPTRDYSSGNTIYF. The chain links TRBV10-3 to TRBJ1-3; a possible D gene is TRBD1 (5 bases). Germline V CDR1 and CDR2: ENHRY, SYGVKD. The CDR3 totals 14 residues.

This clonotype was recorded many times. The gene calls are TRBV4-1 and TRBJ1-2, with D perhaps TRBD1 (5 bases). V shed 0 bases and J shed 4 bases, with 9 bases lying between them. This CDR3 region has 14 residues. The germline V gene has CDR1 MGHRA and CDR2 YSYEKL. The CDR3 DNA is TGCGCCAGCAGCCAAGAGCAGGGAGGCTATGGCTACACCTTC. This codes for CASSQEQGGYGYTF.

V gene TRBV10-3 combines with J gene TRBJ2-7, with a possible D match to TRBD2 (6 bases). Germline CDR1 is ENHRY and CDR2 is SYGVKD. V lost 11 bases, J lost 3 bases, and 11 bases lay in between. CDR3 length equals 11 residues. CDR3 bases: TGTGCCGGAGGGAGTGGCTACGAGCAGTACTTC. Translation gives CAGGSGYEQYF.

This clonotype was seen only a few times. The rearrangement uses TRBV2 and TRBJ2-2, with D perhaps being TRBD1 or TRBD2 (5 bases each). The CDR3 spans 15 residues. CDR1 is SNHLY and CDR2 is FYNNEI in the germline V gene. V lost 5 bases and J lost 4, with 14 bases in between. In nucleotides, the CDR3 is TGTGCCAGCAGTCAGGACGGGACGGGCACCGGGGAGCTGTTTTTT. Translated: CASSQDGTGTGELFF.

The chain employs TRBV27 and TRBJ2-7; the D call may be TRBD1 or TRBD2 (6 bases each). The germline CDR1 and CDR2 sequences are MNHEY and SMNVEV (reference sequence). With 0 bases removed from V and 0 bases from J, the gap between germline ends came to 12 bases. This CDR3 is built from 16 residues. The CDR3 DNA sequence: TGTGCCAGCAGTTTATCGGGGGGCCGTCACTCCTACGAGCAGTACTTC. It encodes CASSLSGGRHSYEQYF.

V usage is TRBV29-1 and J usage is TRBJ2-5; D is possibly TRBD2 (6 bases). This CDR3 is built from 14 residues. CDR1 and CDR2 from the germline V gene are SQVTM and ANQGSEA. The V end lost 8 bases, the J end lost 9 bases, and 25 bases lay between the germline ends. The CDR3 bases are TGCAGCACAACGGGACTCCCGAATGGAGGGGCCCAGTACTTC. It yields the protein CSTTGLPNGGAQYF.

V is TRBV27 and J is TRBJ1-2; 8 bases match TRBD1. The CDR3 sequence is 14 residues long. Germline assignment: CDR1 MNHEY and CDR2 SMNVEV (reference sequence). The J segment lost 7 bases and the V segment lost 6 bases, leaving 10 bases of the junction unmatched. This chain's CDR3 is CASRNAGGRSGYTF. The CDR3 DNA reads TGTGCCAGCAGAAACGCAGGGGGCAGATCTGGCTACACCTTC.

The gene calls are TRBV29-1 and TRBJ2-1; 11 bases agree with TRBD2. There are 16 residues in the CDR3. The V gene end was trimmed by 3 bases and the J gene end by 5 bases; junction bases not matched to a gene: 9. Germline V gives CDR1 SQVTM, CDR2 ANQGSEA. The DNA of the CDR3 is TGCAGCGTTGATGGGACTCTAGCGGGGGGTCACAATGAGCAGTTCTTC. It codes for CSVDGTLAGGHNEQFF.

This clonotype was counted only a few times. The gene calls are TRBV6-5 and TRBJ1-5; perhaps TRBD1 as D (6 bases). This CDR3 has 15 residues. Germline CDR1 MNHEY, CDR2 SVGAGI. Trimming removed 4 bases at V and 6 bases at J, with 16 bases between. CDR3 in DNA: TGTGCCAGCAGTTTCACTTCGGCAGGGGTTCAGCCCCAGCATTTT. Encoded protein: CASSFTSAGVQPQHF.

The chain's CDR3 is CASSADWQETQYF. The CDR3, as DNA: TGTGCCAGCAGTGCGGACTGGCAAGAGACCCAGTACTTC. The chain employs TRBV2 and TRBJ2-5; possibly TRBD2 for D (5 bases). Germline V gene data show CDR1 as SNHLY and CDR2 as FYNNEI. The CDR3 covers 13 residues. Trimming removed 4 bases at V and 2 bases at J, with 8 bases between.

This clonotype was detected a few times. This chain uses TRBV28 with TRBJ2-7; the D gene is possibly TRBD1 (6 bases). Germline V gene sequence: CDR1 MDHEN, CDR2 SYDVKM. V was pared by 10 bases and J by 2 bases, with 18 bases between. The CDR3 covers 14 residues. The CDR3 coding sequence is TGTGCCACACGCCCCTGGACAGATACCTACGAGCAGTACTTC. Protein sequence: CATRPWTDTYEQYF. The full variable domain, with the rest looked up from reference TRBV28 and TRBJ2-7, is DVKVTQSSRYLVKRTGEKVFLECVQDMDHENMFWYRQDPGLGLRLIYFSYDVKMKEKGDIPEGYSVSREKKERFSLILESASTNQTSMYLCATRPWTDTYEQYFGPGTRLTVT.

This sequence joins TRBV6-2 or TRBV6-3 and TRBJ1-5; no definite D call. V lost 7 bases and J 0 bases, leaving 10 bases between the germline ends. This CDR3 contains 14 residues. Germline CDR1 is MNHEY and CDR2 is SVGEGT. The CDR3 sequence is CASNGDFSNQPQHF. The DNA of the CDR3 is TGTGCCAGCAACGGGGATTTTAGCAATCAGCCCCAGCATTTT.

This clonotype was observed many times. The J gene is TRBJ2-7, the V gene TRBV9, with TRBD1 matching over 8 bases. Trimming took 3 bases from V and 3 from J; bases not matched to a gene: 17. Per germline, CDR1 SGDLS and CDR2 YYNGEE. The CDR3 contains 18 residues. The CDR3 bases are TGTGCCAGCAGCGCTCATGCCCAGGGGGCCGGCCTTTTCTACGAGCAGTACTTC. Translating gives CASSAHAQGAGLFYEQYF. Drawing the rest from reference TRBV9 and TRBJ2-7, the complete variable domain is DSGVTQTPKHLITATGQRVTLRCSPRSGDLSVYWYQQSLDQGLQFLIQYYNGEERAKGNILERFSAQQFPDLHSELNLSSLELGDSALYFCASSAHAQGAGLFYEQYFGPGTRLTVT.

The chain combines TRBV29-1 with TRBJ2-7, with TRBD2 identical over 11 bases. CDR3 length equals 16 residues. Trimming cost V 0 bases and J 2 bases; bases outside gene matches: 6. In germline, CDR1 is SQVTM, CDR2 ANQGSEA. The CDR3 loop is CSVEDSLAGDTYEQYF. The CDR3 bases are TGCAGCGTTGAAGATTCACTAGCGGGGGATACCTACGAGCAGTACTTC.

This chain links TRBV6-1 with TRBJ2-2, with D possibly TRBD2 on 6 matching bases. The CDR3 spans 15 residues. Germline values: CDR1 MNHNS, CDR2 SASEGT. V was trimmed by 8 bases and J by 4 bases, leaving 17 bases between them. CDR3 in amino acids: CASPLGGPGTGELFF. The CDR3 region has the DNA TGTGCCAGCCCCCTTGGAGGGCCCGGCACCGGGGAGCTGTTTTTT.

The chain is built from TRBV6-2 or TRBV6-3 and TRBJ2-7, with unresolved D. The V end lost 0 bases, the J end lost 1 base, and 7 bases lay between the germline ends. This CDR3 spans 14 amino acids. CDR1 is MNHEY, CDR2 SVGEGT, per germline. The CDR3 sequence is CASSYSFGSYEQYF. In DNA form, the CDR3 reads TGTGCCAGCAGTTACTCGTTTGGTTCCTACGAGCAGTACTTC.

CDR3 in DNA: TGTGCTAGTGAACCTTGGGGACCGAGAGAGACCCAGTACTTC. Amino acids: CASEPWGPRETQYF. V is TRBV12-5 and J is TRBJ2-5, with D perhaps being TRBD1 or TRBD2 (5 bases each). The CDR3 contains 14 residues. Germline V gene data show CDR1 as LGHNT and CDR2 as FRNRAP. V lost 7 bases to trimming and J lost 4 bases, with 16 bases between them.

This clonotype was detected only a few times. The chain is built from TRBV5-1 and TRBJ2-5; D perhaps matches TRBD2 (5 bases). The CDR3 sequence is 15 residues long. The germline gives CDR1 SGHRS, CDR2 YFSETQ. Trimming took off 0 bases at V and 4 bases at J, with 13 bases between the two ends. The CDR3 DNA reads as TGCGCCAGCAGCTTGGGCCATGCGGGTCGAGAGACCCAGTACTTC. Its protein is CASSLGHAGRETQYF.

The chain has TRBV28 and TRBJ2-7; D gene unclear. The CDR3 covers 13 residues. V was pared by 3 bases and J by 6 bases, with 12 bases between. Germline assignment: CDR1 MDHEN and CDR2 SYDVKM. The DNA of the CDR3 is TGTGCCAGCAGTTTTAACTCTGGGCGCGAGCAGTACTTC. Amino acids: CASSFNSGREQYF.